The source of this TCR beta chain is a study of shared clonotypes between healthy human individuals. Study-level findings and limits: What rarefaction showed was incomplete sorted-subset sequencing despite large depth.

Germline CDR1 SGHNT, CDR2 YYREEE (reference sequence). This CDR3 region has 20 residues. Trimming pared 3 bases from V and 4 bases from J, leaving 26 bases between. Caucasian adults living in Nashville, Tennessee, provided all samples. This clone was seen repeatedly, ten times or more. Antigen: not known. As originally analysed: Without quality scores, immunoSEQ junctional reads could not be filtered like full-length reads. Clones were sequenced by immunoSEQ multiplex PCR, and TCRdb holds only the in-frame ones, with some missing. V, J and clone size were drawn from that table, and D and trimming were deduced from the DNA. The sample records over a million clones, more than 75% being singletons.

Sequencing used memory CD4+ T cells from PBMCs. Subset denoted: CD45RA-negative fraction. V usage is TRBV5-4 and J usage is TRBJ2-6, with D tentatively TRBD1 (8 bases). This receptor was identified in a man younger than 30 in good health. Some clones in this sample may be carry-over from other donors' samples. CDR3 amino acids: CASSSRGRGGSPWGANVLTF. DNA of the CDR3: TGTGCCAGCAGCTCCAGGGGGCGCGGGGGCTCCCCGTGGGGGGCCAACGTCCTGACTTTC.